Sequencing of this TCR beta chain was carried out in a study of blood T cell repertoires in COVID-19. In germline, CDR1 is SGHTA, CDR2 FQGTGA. The germline V and J ends were trimmed by 1 base and 8 bases, with 11 bases remaining between them. This CDR3 has 13 amino acids. As processed by the authors: Estimates of nucleated cell counts were drawn from the amplification of reference gene primers. The assay was immunoSEQ multiplex PCR, and TCRdb's table has in-frame clones only and misses some. V and J calls and clone size are copied from that table; D and trimming were computed from the DNA. The sample holds 100,000 to 150,000 clones; about 84% are singletons and the top ten take approximately 5.3%.

Material: peripheral blood. This sequence originates from a human donor in a cohort sampled during active COVID-19. This rearrangement joins TRBV7-3 to TRBJ1-2; D perhaps matches TRBD1 (5 bases). The CDR3 DNA follows: TGTGCCAGCAGCTTAATGCAGGGCCGCGGCTACACCTTC. Translated: CASSLMQGRGYTF.